This TCR beta chain was retrieved from a study of CD8+ T cells in alopecia areata. Reverse transcription of extracted RNA yielded cDNA, which provided the sequencing template. Method: immunoSEQ multiplex PCR; TCRdb's copy keeps in-frame clones and lacks some. The sample contains around 290,000 clones, none of them singletons. Findings and limits, study-wide: Between patients, shared TCR sequences were less clear than in mice. This was possibly due in part to HLA diversity in the patient population.

Worth noting for this clone: Its antigen remains unknown. Gene names are the mouse ones. The read terminates 4 residues before the CDR3 end, so the remaining end is supplied by the germline J gene. This sample includes further DNA sequences coding for the same CDR3.

The germline V gene encodes CDR1 NSHNY and CDR2 SYGAGN. The length of the CDR3 is 16 residues. V gave up 3 bases and J gave up 0 bases; unmatched junction bases: 4. The pooled cutaneous lymph node cells were sorted using several markers (CD4, CD8alpha, NKG2D, NKG2ACE and others). The genes are TRBV13-1 and TRBJ2-2; 8 bases agree with TRBD2. The sample consisted of CD4+ T cells sorted from a lymph node. This sequence originates from a C3H/HeJ mouse with alopecia areata. MHC haplotype of the strain: H2-k. Partial CDR3 DNA: TGTGCCAGCAGTGGCGGACTGGGAGCAAACACCGGG. The encoded protein is CASSGGLGANTG. The entire CDR3 protein reads CASSGGLGANTGQLYF.